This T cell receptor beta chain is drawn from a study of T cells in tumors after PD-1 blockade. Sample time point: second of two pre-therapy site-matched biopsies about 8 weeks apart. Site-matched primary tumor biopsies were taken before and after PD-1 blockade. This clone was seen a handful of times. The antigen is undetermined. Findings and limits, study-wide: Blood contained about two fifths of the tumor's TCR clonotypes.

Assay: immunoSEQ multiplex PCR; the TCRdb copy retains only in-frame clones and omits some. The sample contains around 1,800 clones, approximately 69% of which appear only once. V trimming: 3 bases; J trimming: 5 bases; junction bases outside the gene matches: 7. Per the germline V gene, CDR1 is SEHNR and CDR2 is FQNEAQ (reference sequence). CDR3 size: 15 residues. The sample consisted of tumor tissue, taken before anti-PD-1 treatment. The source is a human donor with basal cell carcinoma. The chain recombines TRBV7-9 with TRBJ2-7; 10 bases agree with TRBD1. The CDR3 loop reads CASSFYDRGLHEQYF. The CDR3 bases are TGTGCCAGCAGCTTCTACGACAGGGGGCTCCACGAGCAGTACTTC. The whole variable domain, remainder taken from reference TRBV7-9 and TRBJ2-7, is DTGVSQNPRHKITKRGQNVTFRCDPISEHNRLYWYRQTLGQGPEFLTYFQNEAQLEKSRLLSDRFSAERPKGSFSTLEIQRTEQGDSAMYLCASSFYDRGLHEQYFGPGTRLTVT.